This TCR beta chain appears in the sequencing data of a study of PD-1 blockade in classical Hodgkin lymphoma. Study-level points and caveats: Repertoire differences have undefined causes, possibly disease activity or prior therapy. Baseline diversity was lower in partial responders and progressors than complete responders.

In the case of this clone: Antigen: not known.

Germline V gene data show CDR1 as MNHEY and CDR2 as SMNVEV (reference sequence). V lost 4 bases to trimming and J lost 3 bases, with 16 bases between them. The CDR3 is 15 amino acids. The table came from immunoSEQ multiplex PCR; TCRdb's copy has only in-frame clones and leaves some out. This table has fewer than 65,000 clones, over 75% appearing once. Relapses following autologous stem cell transplantation were seen in all patients, with brentuximab vedotin exposure varying. This receptor was taken from a human donor with classical Hodgkin lymphoma. The genes are TRBV27 and TRBJ2-7, with unresolved D. Sample: peripheral blood mononuclear cells (PBMCs), taken at baseline. The CDR3 region has the DNA TGTGCCAGCAGTTATGCCGCAGGACCCATCTACGAGCAGTACTTC. Translated: CASSYAAGPIYEQYF.